What follows are 6 T cell receptor beta chains derived from one specimen sequenced in a study of CD8+ T cells in alopecia areata. Noted treatment: oral pan-JAK inhibitor, 5-10 mg twice daily. Following extraction, RNA underwent reverse transcription to cDNA, which served as the sequencing template. The table came from immunoSEQ multiplex PCR; TCRdb's copy has only in-frame clones and leaves some out. Among about 190,000 clones listed, approximately 57% were seen once. The sequencing used CD4+ T cells sorted from blood, collected at week 24, from a patient treated with tofacitinib. The origin of the receptors is a human donor with alopecia areata.

The V and J genes are TRBV29-1 and TRBJ2-3; 8 positions match TRBD1. CDR3 length: 13 residues. Germline V gives CDR1 SQVTM, CDR2 ANQGSEA. With V trimmed by 6 bases and J by 2 bases, 4 bases remained unmatched. In DNA, the CDR3 is TGCAGCGTGACAGGGGTGGTCACAGATACGCAGTATTTT. This encodes CSVTGVVTDTQYF.

V and J are TRBV11-2 and TRBJ1-1, with D hard to call. The V end was cut by 1 base, the J end by 0 bases, with 9 bases between. The CDR3 spans 15 residues. Germline CDR1 and CDR2: SGHAT and FQNNGV. The CDR3 protein is CASSLVSGVNTEAFF. The CDR3 nucleotides are TGTGCCAGCAGCTTAGTTTCCGGGGTGAACACTGAAGCTTTCTTT.

V and J are TRBV29-1 and TRBJ2-2; D uncertain. The ends were cut back, 4 bases at V and 0 bases at J, with 6 bases in the middle. CDR1 SQVTM and CDR2 ANQGSEA come from the germline V gene. The CDR3 totals 13 residues. The CDR3 loop reads CSVAIPNTGELFF. In DNA form, the CDR3 reads TGCAGCGTTGCTATCCCGAACACCGGGGAGCTGTTTTTT.

This chain joins TRBV21-1 and TRBJ2-7; the DNA was not compared with TRBD2, the D call given in the table. TRBV21-1 is flagged as a pseudogene. This CDR3 has 18 residues. The CDR3 loop is CASSKARTRTSLLDEQYF. CDR3 nucleotide sequence: TGTGCCAGCAGCAAAGCCCGTACCCGGACTAGCCTGCTCGACGAGCAGTACTTC.

The CDR3 DNA reads TGTGCCAGTTCGGGACTAGCGGGGGACCAGGGAGAGACCCAGTACTTC. This gives the protein CASSGLAGDQGETQYF. The chain uses TRBV19 and TRBJ2-5; 14 bases match TRBD2. Germline V gives CDR1 LNHDA, CDR2 SQIVND (reference sequence). The CDR3 is 16 amino acids. V shed 8 bases, J shed 4 bases, and the junction held 9 bases outside the gene matches.

The rearrangement joins TRBV30 to TRBJ2-1, with 9 positions matching TRBD2. The germline CDR1 and CDR2 sequences are GTSNPN and SVGIG (reference sequence). This CDR3 region has 12 residues. Trimming cost V 4 bases and J 9 bases; bases outside gene matches: 4. CDR3 in amino acids: CAWNPAGGEQFF. Here the CDR3 DNA reads TGTGCCTGGAACCCAGCGGGGGGTGAGCAGTTCTTC.